These 14 T cell receptor beta chains originate from one sample sequenced in a study of Graves' ophthalmopathy and Graves' hyperthyroidism. Amplification from RNA transcripts yielded the TCR beta CDR3 regions. RT-PCR with HTBI primers came first, then second-round multiplex PCR. A single record per CDR3 protein comes from TCRdb applying MiXCR to the multiplex PCR reads. The table lists fewer than 600,000 distinct CDR3 sequences, 13% to 15% of them singletons. Sequenced input: blood. These TCRs come from a woman in her twenties or thirties with Graves' ophthalmopathy.

This clonotype was counted ten times or more. This chain connects TRBV5-1 to TRBJ1-1; unclear D gene. V was shortened by 4 bases and J by 0 bases, with 13 bases between the two germline ends. CDR3 length: 15 amino acids. Looked up from germline, CDR1 is SGHRS and CDR2 is YFSETQ. CDR3 DNA sequence: TGCGCCAGCAGCCGGGATCCGGGCCTGAACACTGAAGCTTTCTTT. It translates to CASSRDPGLNTEAFF.

The sample holds many counts of this clonotype. The chain carries TRBV5-1 and TRBJ2-6; 7 nucleotides align to TRBD2. CDR3 length: 19 amino acids. CDR1 and CDR2 from the germline V gene are SGHRS and YFSETQ. V was clipped by 3 bases and J by 1 base; unmatched bases: 13. The CDR3 reads CASSWGGGAPGSGANVLTF. CDR3 DNA: TGCGCCAGCAGCTGGGGGGGAGGGGCACCCGGTTCTGGGGCCAACGTCCTGACTTTC.

This clonotype was seen ten or more times. The CDR3, as DNA: TGTGCCAGCAGTGGGCTGGTTGAAGCTTTCTTT. Its protein product is CASSGLVEAFF. V and J are TRBV2 and TRBJ1-1, with D unresolved. There are 11 residues in the CDR3. V dropped 4 bases and J dropped 7 bases, with 7 bases sitting between them. Germline V gene lookup returns CDR1 SNHLY and CDR2 FYNNEI.

The table lists this clonotype with many counts. The rearrangement joins TRBV7-3 to TRBJ2-2; D possibly matches TRBD1 or TRBD2 (6 bases each). The germline gives CDR1 SGHTA, CDR2 FQGTGA. V lost 5 bases to trimming and J lost 5 bases, with 12 bases between them. This CDR3 comprises 14 residues. The CDR3 loop is CASSPGGRTGELFF. Here the CDR3 DNA reads TGTGCCAGCAGCCCCGGGGGCCGAACCGGGGAGCTGTTTTTT.

This clonotype is medium-sized in the sample. This chain joins TRBV11-1 and TRBJ2-7, with D possibly matching TRBD1 (6 bases). The CDR3 has 13 residues. CDR1 and CDR2 (germline): SGHAT, FQDESV (reference sequence). The V end was cut by 4 bases, the J end by 2 bases, with 9 bases between. CDR3 sequence (DNA): TGTGCCAGCAGCTGGACAGTAACCTACGAGCAGTACTTC. The encoded protein is CASSWTVTYEQYF.

The table lists this clonotype with many counts. The chain combines TRBV10-3 with TRBJ1-1, with 8 bases matching TRBD1. Germline V gives CDR1 ENHRY, CDR2 SYGVKD. Unmatched junction bases numbered 15, after V lost 6 bases and J lost 9 bases. The CDR3 length is 15 residues. The CDR3, as DNA: TGTGCCATCAGAACCACGGCAGGGGGCGCGAGGAAAGCTTTCTTT. Protein product: CAIRTTAGGARKAFF.

This clonotype appeared many times. The CDR3, as DNA: TGTGCCAGCAGTTTAAACACAGGGGGTCGCTACGAGCAGTACTTC. Its protein product is CASSLNTGGRYEQYF. The chain carries TRBV28 and TRBJ2-7; 8 bases align to TRBD1. Germline lookup yields CDR1 MDHEN and CDR2 SYDVKM. This CDR3 contains 15 residues. The V and J ends lost 2 bases and 3 bases, in that order; junction bases with no gene match: 6.

This clonotype was detected many times. The chain combines TRBV20-1 with TRBJ1-2; weak D call: TRBD1 (6 bases). This CDR3 contains 11 residues. CDR1 is DFQATT and CDR2 is SNEGSKA in the germline V gene (reference sequence). V lost 5 bases and J 2 bases, leaving 6 bases between the germline ends. CDR3 loop: CSAGTNYGYTF. In DNA form, the CDR3 reads TGCAGTGCTGGGACAAACTATGGCTACACCTTC.

This clonotype has a count of ten or more. V and J are TRBV5-4 and TRBJ1-6; no clear D gene. The ends were cut back, 5 bases at V and 0 bases at J, with 18 bases in the middle. Looked up from germline, CDR1 is SGHNT and CDR2 is YYREEE (reference sequence). This CDR3 spans 18 amino acids. CDR3 sequence reads: CASRPDVGVSSYNSPLHF. CDR3 DNA: TGTGCCAGCAGGCCCGACGTAGGAGTCAGCTCCTATAATTCACCCCTCCACTTT.

This clonotype was recorded at least ten times. The chain combines TRBV11-2 with TRBJ2-5; tentatively, D is TRBD1 or TRBD2 (5 bases each). Per the germline V gene, CDR1 is SGHAT and CDR2 is FQNNGV. Trimming removed 4 bases at V and 4 bases at J, with 13 bases between. This CDR3 is 14 amino acids long. CDR3 protein: CASSWGTGGETQYF. The CDR3 DNA reads TGTGCCAGCAGCTGGGGAACTGGGGGAGAGACCCAGTACTTC.

V and J are TRBV4-1 and TRBJ2-7; TRBD1 agrees at 9 bases. The V and J ends lost 6 bases and 8 bases, in that order; junction bases with no gene match: 11. The CDR3 covers 14 residues. Germline V gene data show CDR1 as MGHRA and CDR2 as YSYEKL. In DNA form, the CDR3 reads TGCGCCAGCAGAGCCCCGGGACAGGGAACGCAGCAGTACTTC. Amino acids: CASRAPGQGTQQYF.

This clonotype was observed at least ten times. The V gene is TRBV28, the J gene TRBJ1-6; D is unresolved. This CDR3 region has 16 residues. Germline V gives CDR1 MDHEN, CDR2 SYDVKM. Between the trimmed V and J ends, which lost 3 bases and 0 bases, there was a span of 9 bases. The CDR3: CASSLLTSSYNSPLHF. CDR3 coding DNA: TGTGCCAGCAGTTTGCTTACAAGCTCCTATAATTCACCCCTCCACTTT.

Ten or more counts support this clonotype. The chain uses TRBV12-3 or TRBV12-4 and TRBJ2-3; TRBD2 agrees at 15 bases. CDR3 length: 19 amino acids. The V gene end was trimmed by 1 base and the J gene end by 3 bases; junction bases not matched to a gene: 8. The CDR3 reads CASSLGARTSGRATDTQYF. CDR3 nucleotides: TGTGCCAGCAGTTTAGGGGCTAGGACTAGCGGGAGGGCTACAGATACGCAGTATTTT.

On this clonotype itself: A much larger clone differs by one base, so this may be a read error. The chain combines TRBV28 with TRBJ2-7, with D uncertain. The CDR3 is made up of 11 amino acids. Germline V gene lookup returns CDR1 MDHEN and CDR2 SYDVKM. V lost 2 bases and J lost 7, with 6 bases in between. For the CDR3, the DNA is TGTGCCAGCAGTTTAATGGGGGAGCAGTACTTC. Residues: CASSLMGEQYF.